Below are 4 T cell receptor beta chains sequenced from a single sample in a study of T cell responses to AZD1222 COVID-19 vaccine. Libraries were prepared by immunoSEQ multiplex PCR; TCRdb keeps only in-frame clonotypes and omits some of them. The data show 95,000 to 130,000 clones, roughly 93% seen once. The starting material was peripheral blood, obtained on day 0 of AZD1222 vaccination. All receptors come from an adult in good health.

The chain links TRBV7-9 to TRBJ2-1; 12 bases map to TRBD2. V lost 5 bases to trimming and J lost 8 bases; unmatched junction nucleotides: 7. The CDR3 is 15 residues long. Germline CDR1 reads SEHNR; CDR2 reads FQNEAQ (reference sequence). CDR3 in amino acids: CASSTLAGGLHEQFF. CDR3 nucleotides: TGTGCCAGCAGCACCCTAGCGGGAGGGTTGCATGAGCAGTTCTTC.

Here the CDR3 reads CATSQRGDYGYTF. CDR3 sequence (DNA): TGTGCCACCAGCCAGCGGGGGGACTATGGCTACACCTTC. J is TRBJ1-2 and V is TRBV15; D possibly corresponds to TRBD1 (5 bases). The CDR3 spans 13 residues. V dropped 5 bases and J dropped 3 bases, with 10 bases sitting between them. Germline V gene sequence: CDR1 LNHNV, CDR2 YYDKDF (reference sequence).

The chain uses TRBV29-1 and TRBJ1-2, with D perhaps matching TRBD1 (6 bases). V dropped 6 bases and J dropped 7 bases, with 12 bases sitting between them. The germline V gene has CDR1 SQVTM and CDR2 ANQGSEA. This CDR3 has 11 amino acids. CDR3 amino acids: CSVGADGGYTF. CDR3 DNA sequence: TGCAGCGTGGGGGCGGATGGTGGCTACACCTTC.

The chain is built from TRBV12-3 or TRBV12-4 and TRBJ2-1; no definite D call. V was trimmed by 7 bases and J by 4 bases, leaving 11 bases between them. The CDR3 has 13 amino acids. CDR3 DNA sequence: TGTGCCAGCACCCCCAAAGTTTACAATGAGCAGTTCTTC. Translation gives CASTPKVYNEQFF.